This T cell receptor (beta chain) is drawn from a study of identical twins. Trimming stripped 8 bases from V and 3 bases from J, with 8 bases between. Germline values: CDR1 MDHEN, CDR2 SYDVKM. The CDR3 contains 11 residues. This clonotype was seen a few times. Each CDR3 protein gets one entry after TCRdb re-called the 5' RACE reads with MiXCR. Here the sample spans 450,000 or so distinct CDR3 sequences, approximately 15% being singletons. The same data also contributed to another study, on yellow fever vaccine responses in identical twins.

Sequenced: CD4+ T cells sorted from blood. This chain joins TRBV28 and TRBJ2-7, with D possibly being TRBD1 (5 bases). This TCR derives from a woman aged 18-30 years in good health. The CDR3 reads CASLQGYEQYF. The DNA of the CDR3 is TGTGCCAGCTTGCAGGGCTACGAGCAGTACTTC.